The sequence of this TCR beta chain was determined in a study of shared clonotypes between healthy human individuals. Study summary: Every donor yielded three CD4 naive, three CD4 memory, two CD8 naive and one CD8 memory plate.

Only in-frame clones appear in the TCRdb table, and some are missing; sequencing was by immunoSEQ multiplex PCR. The sample yields roughly 2,000,000 clones, roughly 95% seen once. Naivety among CD8 cells was defined by CD45RO negativity and positive CCR7 selection, thereby excluding terminally differentiated effector memory CD45RA+ cells. The CDR3 consists of 15 residues. Germline CDR1 reads MDHEN; CDR2 reads SYDVKM. V was pared by 3 bases and J by 5 bases, with 8 bases of the junction left unmatched. This receptor was obtained from a man aged 18 to 30 in good health. Some clones in this sample may be carry-over from other donors' samples. The source material was naive CD8+ T cells from PBMCs. This chain links TRBV28 with TRBJ2-5, with 8 bases fitting TRBD1. For the CDR3, the DNA is TGTGCCAGCAGTTTTAGGCAGGGGGCTTGGGAGACCCAGTACTTC. Its protein is CASSFRQGAWETQYF.